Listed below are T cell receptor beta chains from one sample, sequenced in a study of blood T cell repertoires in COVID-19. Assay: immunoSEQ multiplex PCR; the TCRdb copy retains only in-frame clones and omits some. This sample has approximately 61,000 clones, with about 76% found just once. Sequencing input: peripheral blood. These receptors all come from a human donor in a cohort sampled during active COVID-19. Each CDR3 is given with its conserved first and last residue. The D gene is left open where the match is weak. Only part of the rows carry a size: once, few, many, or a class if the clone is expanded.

CDR3 protein: CASSLLPGQGEFSPLHF
CDR3 DNA: TGTGCCAGCAGCTTACTCCCCGGGCAGGGTGAGTTTTCACCCCTCCACTTT
V gene: TRBV11-2
clone size: .
J gene: TRBJ1-6
D gene: .

CDR3 protein: CSVEPLQGAGYNEQFF
CDR3 DNA: TGCAGCGTTGAACCACTACAGGGGGCAGGGTACAATGAGCAGTTCTTC
V gene: TRBV29-1
clone size: .
J gene: TRBJ2-1
D gene: TRBD1

CDR3 protein: CASSLPGANVLTF
CDR3 DNA: TGTGCCAGCAGCTTACCGGGGGCCAACGTCCTGACTTTC
V gene: TRBV7-2
clone size: .
J gene: TRBJ2-6
D gene: .

CDR3 protein: CASSRDRGDTGELFF
CDR3 DNA: TGTGCCAGCAGCCGGGACAGGGGGGACACCGGGGAGCTGTTTTTT
V gene: TRBV7-2
clone size: .
J gene: TRBJ2-2
D gene: TRBD1

CDR3 protein: CASSFQGANTGELFF
CDR3 DNA: TGTGCCAGTTCCTTCCAGGGGGCGAACACCGGGGAGCTGTTTTTT
V gene: TRBV19
clone size: .
J gene: TRBJ2-2
D gene: TRBD1

CDR3 protein: CASTTWTANYGYTF
CDR3 DNA: TGTGCCAGCACTACCTGGACAGCGAACTATGGCTACACCTTC
V gene: TRBV9
clone size: .
J gene: TRBJ1-2
D gene: .

CDR3 protein: CASSIGGQTNTGELFF
CDR3 DNA: TGTGCCAGTAGTATCGGGGGACAGACCAACACCGGGGAGCTGTTTTTT
V gene: TRBV19
clone size: .
J gene: TRBJ2-2
D gene: .

CDR3 protein: CASSQGPYRGNEQFF
CDR3 DNA: TGCGCCAGCAGCCAAGGGCCGTACAGGGGCAATGAGCAGTTCTTC
V gene: TRBV4-1
clone size: many
J gene: TRBJ2-1
D gene: TRBD1

CDR3 protein: CASSALGGAYNEQFF
CDR3 DNA: TGTGCCAGCAGTGCTCTGGGAGGCGCGTACAATGAGCAGTTCTTC
V gene: TRBV27
clone size: once
J gene: TRBJ2-1
D gene: .

CDR3 protein: CASSYWNRGSDTQYF
CDR3 DNA: TGTGCCAGCAGTTATTGGAACAGGGGGTCAGATACGCAGTATTTT
V gene: TRBV6-2/TRBV6-3
clone size: once
J gene: TRBJ2-3
D gene: TRBD1